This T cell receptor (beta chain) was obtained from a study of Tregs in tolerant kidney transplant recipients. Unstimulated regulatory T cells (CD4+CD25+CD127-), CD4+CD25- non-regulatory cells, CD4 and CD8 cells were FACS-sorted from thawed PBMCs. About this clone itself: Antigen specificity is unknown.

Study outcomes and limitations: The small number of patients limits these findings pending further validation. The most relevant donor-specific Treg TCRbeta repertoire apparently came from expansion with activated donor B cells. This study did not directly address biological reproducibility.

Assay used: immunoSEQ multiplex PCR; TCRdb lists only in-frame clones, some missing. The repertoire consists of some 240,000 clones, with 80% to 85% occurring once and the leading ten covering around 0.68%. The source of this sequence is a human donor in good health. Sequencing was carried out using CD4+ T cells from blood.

The CDR3 DNA reads TGTGCCAGCAGCTTAGGGACAGGGGAGGGGGAGACCCAGTACTTC. Translated, it gives CASSLGTGEGETQYF. The chain employs TRBV7-3 and TRBJ2-5; 10 positions agree with TRBD1. Germline CDR1 SGHTA, CDR2 FQGTGA. V lost 2 bases and J lost 5; bases outside the gene matches: 5. The CDR3 contains 15 residues.